These T cell receptor beta chains were read from a single sample in a study of blood T cell repertoires in COVID-19. TCRdb's copy holds only in-frame clones and misses some; the assay was immunoSEQ multiplex PCR. This table holds around 110,000 clones, 82% found once. Sequenced sample: peripheral blood. The origin of the receptors is a woman in her 70s with acute or convalescent COVID-19. The CDR3 runs from the conserved cysteine through the conserved F or W. Each record gives: CDR3 protein, CDR3 DNA, D gene, J gene, clone size, V gene. D genes are given only for firm matches. The listing skips clone size in some rows; elsewhere it reads once, few, many or a size class.

CASSFSGDTGNTIYF TGTGCCAGCAGCTTCTCAGGGGACACTGGAAACACCATATATTTT NA TRBJ1-3 NA TRBV11-3
CASSFLEAAFF TGTGCCAGCAGTTTCCTGGAGGCAGCTTTCTTT NA TRBJ1-1 few TRBV12-3/TRBV12-4
CATDPGVNYGYTF TGTGCCACCGACCCGGGAGTAAACTATGGCTACACCTTC NA TRBJ1-2 few TRBV10-3
CASSQGPATRIISGANVLTF TGTGCCAGCAGCCAAGGCCCGGCGACTAGGATAATCTCTGGGGCCAACGTCCTGACTTTC NA TRBJ2-6 few TRBV3-1/TRBV3-2
CASSIDRDYGYTF TGTGCCAGCAGCATCGACAGGGACTATGGCTACACCTTC TRBD1 TRBJ1-2 NA TRBV7-2
CATSDLAVGVYRESSYNSPLHF TGTGCCACCAGTGACTTAGCCGTCGGGGTTTACAGGGAGAGCTCCTATAATTCACCCCTCCACTTT NA TRBJ1-6 once TRBV24-1
CAWSTTGVGQPQHF TGTGCCTGGAGCACAACAGGGGTGGGTCAGCCCCAGCATTTT TRBD1 TRBJ1-5 NA TRBV30
CASSRGFKGGTDTQYF TGTGCCAGCAGCCGCGGATTCAAGGGAGGCACAGATACGCAGTATTTT NA TRBJ2-3 NA TRBV5-6
CASSYSTTGSEAFF TGTGCCAGCAGTTACTCCACCACAGGATCCGAAGCTTTCTTT NA TRBJ1-1 few TRBV6-2/TRBV6-3
CASSQGSGRQGTDTQYF TGCGCCAGCAGCCAAGGGAGCGGCAGGCAAGGCACAGATACGCAGTATTTT NA TRBJ2-3 NA TRBV4-1
CASSIGQGNTGELFF TGTGCCAGTAGTATAGGACAGGGGAACACCGGGGAGCTGTTTTTT TRBD1 TRBJ2-2 few TRBV19
CASSSRGYRGELFF TGTGCCAGCAGCTCCAGGGGGTATCGGGGGGAGCTGTTTTTT TRBD1 TRBJ2-2 NA TRBV7-9
CATAPSRGAEETQYF TGTGCCACCGCTCCCTCTCGGGGGGCGGAAGAGACCCAGTACTTC NA TRBJ2-5 few TRBV11-1
CASSTYREKNYGYTF TGTGCCAGCAGCACGTACAGGGAAAAAAACTATGGCTACACCTTC NA TRBJ1-2 few TRBV7-9
CAWSVLQGTQYF TGTGCCTGGAGTGTACTCCAGGGTACGCAGTATTTT NA TRBJ2-3 NA TRBV30
CASSHTGGMNTEAFF TGTGCCAGCTCACATACAGGGGGCATGAACACTGAAGCTTTCTTT TRBD1 TRBJ1-1 NA TRBV18
CASSKYSGKWRETQYF TGTGCCAGCAGCAAATACTCGGGGAAGTGGAGGGAGACCCAGTACTTC NA TRBJ2-5 NA TRBV21-1
CASSLGGGRNQPQHF TGTGCCAGCAGCTTGGGCGGGGGGCGCAATCAGCCCCAGCATTTT NA TRBJ1-5 few TRBV5-4
CASSLGGVMNTEAFF TGTGCCAGCAGCTTGGGCGGGGTCATGAACACTGAAGCTTTCTTT NA TRBJ1-1 NA TRBV11-3
CASSPPTGHSGNTIYF TGTGCCAGCTCACCACCAACAGGACACTCTGGAAACACCATATATTTT NA TRBJ1-3 NA TRBV18
CASSLVIQGARPQETQYF TGCGCCAGCAGCTTGGTTATTCAGGGGGCCAGACCCCAAGAGACCCAGTACTTC TRBD1 TRBJ2-5 NA TRBV5-1
CASSDSPVNTQYF TGTGCCAGCAGCGATAGCCCCGTGAATACGCAGTATTTT NA TRBJ2-3 NA TRBV11-3
CASSWDRVANYGYTF TGTGCCAGCAGCTGGGACAGGGTGGCTAACTATGGCTACACCTTC TRBD1 TRBJ1-2 once TRBV7-2
CATNRRGATEAFF TGTGCCACCAACCGTCGGGGGGCGACTGAAGCTTTCTTT NA TRBJ1-1 NA TRBV7-2
CASSFLGQGPGPLHF TGCGCCAGCAGCTTCCTGGGACAGGGGCCAGGACCCCTCCACTTT TRBD1 TRBJ1-6 NA TRBV5-1
CASSFVRVETQYF TGTGCCAGCAGTTTCGTCAGGGTGGAGACCCAGTACTTC NA TRBJ2-5 NA TRBV12-3/TRBV12-4
CASTRQGTDTQYF TGTGCCAGCACGCGACAGGGCACAGATACGCAGTATTTT NA TRBJ2-3 NA TRBV3-1/TRBV3-2
CASSLRQGAYGNTIYF TGTGCCAGCAGCTTAAGACAGGGGGCATACGGAAACACCATATATTTT TRBD1 TRBJ1-3 NA TRBV13
CASSYSRGRTEAFF TGTGCCAGCAGTTACTCAAGGGGGCGGACTGAAGCTTTCTTT TRBD1 TRBJ1-1 NA TRBV6-2/TRBV6-3
CASSYPGQQNYGYTF TGTGCCAGCAGTTATCCGGGACAACAAAACTATGGCTACACCTTC NA TRBJ1-2 NA TRBV5-6
CASSYSQIWAFF TGTGCCAGCAGTTACTCGCAGATCTGGGCTTTCTTT NA TRBJ1-1 NA TRBV6-6
CASRGHYSNQPQHF TGTGCCAGCAGGGGACATTATAGCAATCAGCCCCAGCATTTT NA TRBJ1-5 few TRBV27
CASSIWGRANSTGELFF TGTGCCAGTAGTATCTGGGGCAGGGCAAATAGCACCGGGGAGCTGTTTTTT NA TRBJ2-2 once TRBV19
CASSQAPGSSYEQYF TGTGCCAGCAGCCAAGCCCCGGGGAGCTCCTACGAGCAGTACTTC NA TRBJ2-7 NA TRBV3-1/TRBV3-2
CASSLSQGSNQPQHF TGTGCCAGCAGCTTATCACAGGGAAGCAATCAGCCCCAGCATTTT NA TRBJ1-5 NA TRBV6-1
CASSLAETNTGELFF TGTGCCAGCAGCTTAGCGGAGACGAACACCGGGGAGCTGTTTTTT NA TRBJ2-2 once TRBV7-2
CASSSQGQAVTKTIYF TGTGCCAGCAGTTCCCAAGGACAGGCCGTGACAAAGACCATATATTTT TRBD1 TRBJ1-3 NA TRBV11-3
CASSRPRTAQETQYF TGTGCCAGCAGCCGACCTCGGACAGCTCAAGAGACCCAGTACTTC NA TRBJ2-5 NA TRBV7-9
CASSPSYYSGLAGGINEQFF TGTGCCAGCAGCCCAAGTTACTACTCGGGACTAGCGGGGGGGATCAATGAGCAGTTCTTC TRBD2 TRBJ2-1 NA TRBV3-1/TRBV3-2
CASSPYRTGRNSPLHF TGTGCCAGCAGCCCATATCGGACGGGAAGGAATTCACCCCTCCACTTT NA TRBJ1-6 few TRBV7-2
CAISQGQGMEGYTF TGTGCCATCAGTCAGGGACAGGGAATGGAAGGCTACACCTTC TRBD1 TRBJ1-2 NA TRBV10-3
CASSPQGNQPQHF TGTGCCAGCAGCCCACAGGGAAATCAGCCCCAGCATTTT NA TRBJ1-5 NA TRBV3-1/TRBV3-2
CASSPGTGALNTEAFF TGTGCCAGCAGCCCCGGGACAGGGGCTTTGAACACTGAAGCTTTCTTT TRBD1 TRBJ1-1 NA TRBV7-9
CASSDRVRNIQYF TGCGCCAGCAGTGACAGGGTCCGAAACATTCAGTACTTC NA TRBJ2-4 NA TRBV10-1
CASSPGNNQPQHF TGTGCCAGCTCACCCGGGAACAATCAGCCCCAGCATTTT NA TRBJ1-5 NA TRBV18
CAGRRGVYEQYF TGTGCCGGAAGACGGGGGGTATACGAGCAGTACTTC TRBD2 TRBJ2-7 NA TRBV2
CASSHQWAGGNTEAFF TGTGCCAGCTCACACCAATGGGCAGGGGGGAACACTGAAGCTTTCTTT TRBD1 TRBJ1-1 NA TRBV18
CSASVGGGIRGREAFF TGCAGTGCTAGTGTGGGCGGGGGTATTCGGGGCCGTGAAGCTTTCTTT NA TRBJ1-1 NA TRBV20-1
CASSLGTGTVNNSPLHF TGTGCCAGCAGCCTCGGGACAGGGACCGTGAATAATTCACCCCTCCACTTT TRBD1 TRBJ1-6 NA TRBV7-3
CASSVTSGRGTDTQYF TGTGCCAGCAGTGTTACTAGCGGACGGGGAACAGATACGCAGTATTTT TRBD2 TRBJ2-3 NA TRBV9
CASSGRGGQGTGGLYGYTF TGTGCCAGCAGTGGAAGAGGGGGACAGGGGACAGGGGGCCTCTATGGCTACACCTTC TRBD1 TRBJ1-2 once TRBV6-1
CASSPKEGTDTQYF TGCGCCAGCAGCCCCAAAGAGGGCACAGATACGCAGTATTTT NA TRBJ2-3 NA TRBV4-3
CASSDGHGLAGGYTF TGTGCCAGCAGTGATGGGCACGGACTCGCGGGAGGCTACACCTTC NA TRBJ1-2 NA TRBV25-1
CAWDVEERNTEAFF TGTGCCTGGGACGTAGAGGAGAGGAACACTGAAGCTTTCTTT NA TRBJ1-1 few TRBV30
CASSLVVSTSVTDTQYF TGTGCCAGCAGCTTAGTTGTTTCGACTAGCGTTACAGATACGCAGTATTTT TRBD2 TRBJ2-3 NA TRBV7-2
CAWSRGLNTGELFF TGTGCCTGGAGCAGGGGTCTGAACACCGGGGAGCTGTTTTTT NA TRBJ2-2 NA TRBV30
CASSQKGGTGVVTQYF TGCGCCAGCAGCCAAAAAGGGGGGACAGGGGTTGTGACGCAGTATTTT TRBD1 TRBJ2-3 once TRBV4-1